This T cell receptor beta chain comes out of a study of cytomegalovirus exposure and HLA in healthy donors. Study-wide results and caveats: A later analysis linked a missense variant in DCLRE1C to the trimming of TCR beta V and J genes. Among CMV-associated TCR beta chains, most appeared HLA-restricted in a later analysis. Earlier analysis looked at TCR beta V segments, and most were productive about 90% or about 30% of the time.

Regarding this clone: Its antigen remains unknown.

PCR used 60 Vbeta primers and 13 Jbeta primers. Some clones are missing from TCRdb's copy, which holds only in-frame ones; the method was immunoSEQ multiplex PCR. The sample includes hundreds of thousands of clones, about 87% of them seen just once. This TCR derives from a young woman in good health and CMV-seronegative. The source material was PBMCs.

CDR3 loop: CASSSYGGSYEQYF. The CDR3 nucleotides are TGTGCCAGCAGTAGTTACGGAGGGTCTTACGAGCAGTACTTC. This rearrangement joins TRBV6-1 to TRBJ2-7, with D perhaps matching TRBD2 (6 bases). Germline CDR1 reads MNHNS; CDR2 reads SASEGT. This CDR3 spans 14 amino acids. Trimming cost V 5 bases and J 4 bases, with 15 bases left between them.